The present entry profiles one TCR beta chain with its context. The target antigen is unknown. The germline V gene has CDR1 SGHRS and CDR2 YFSETQ. The CDR3 is made up of 15 amino acids. With 5 bases removed from V and 2 bases from J, the gap between germline ends came to 13 bases. The data were taken from a study of a mutant IDH1 vaccine in newly diagnosed glioma. Study overall: The vaccination schedule gave patients eight doses in weeks 1, 3, 5, 7, 11, 15, 19 and 23. Vaccines were first given 4-6 weeks after radiotherapy alone, or with temozolomide cycles. Most had both radiotherapy and temozolomide beforehand; others had only one.

The assay was immunoSEQ multiplex PCR, and TCRdb's table has in-frame clones only and misses some. The sample lists about 60,000 clones; around 82% were seen once. The time point denotes: week 23, last vaccination. The investigators gave 300 ug of mutant IDH1 20-mer peptide in each vaccine dose, together with topical imiquimod. The V gene is TRBV5-1, the J gene TRBJ2-2, with a tentative D call TRBD1 (5 bases). This TCR was recovered from a man aged 18 to 35 with glioma. The source was PBMCs, collected from a glioma patient whose treatment included an IDH1 peptide vaccine. The CDR3 region has the DNA TGCGCCAGCAGACCTCAACAGGTCAACACCGGGGAGCTGTTTTTT. Amino acids: CASRPQQVNTGELFF.